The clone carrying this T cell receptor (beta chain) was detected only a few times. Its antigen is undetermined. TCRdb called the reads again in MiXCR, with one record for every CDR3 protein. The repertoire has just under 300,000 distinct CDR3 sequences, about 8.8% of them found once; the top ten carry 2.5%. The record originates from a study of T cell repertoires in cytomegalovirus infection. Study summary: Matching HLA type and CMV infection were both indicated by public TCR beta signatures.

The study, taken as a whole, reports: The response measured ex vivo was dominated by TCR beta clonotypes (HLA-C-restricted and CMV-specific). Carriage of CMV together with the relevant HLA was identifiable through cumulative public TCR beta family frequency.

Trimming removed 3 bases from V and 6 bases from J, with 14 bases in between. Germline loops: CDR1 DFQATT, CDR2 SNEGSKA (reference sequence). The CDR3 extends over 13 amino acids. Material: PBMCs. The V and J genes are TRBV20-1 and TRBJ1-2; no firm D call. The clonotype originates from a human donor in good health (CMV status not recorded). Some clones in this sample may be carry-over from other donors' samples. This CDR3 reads CSAREEYWNGYTF. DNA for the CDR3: TGCAGTGCTAGGGAGGAGTATTGGAATGGCTACACCTTC.